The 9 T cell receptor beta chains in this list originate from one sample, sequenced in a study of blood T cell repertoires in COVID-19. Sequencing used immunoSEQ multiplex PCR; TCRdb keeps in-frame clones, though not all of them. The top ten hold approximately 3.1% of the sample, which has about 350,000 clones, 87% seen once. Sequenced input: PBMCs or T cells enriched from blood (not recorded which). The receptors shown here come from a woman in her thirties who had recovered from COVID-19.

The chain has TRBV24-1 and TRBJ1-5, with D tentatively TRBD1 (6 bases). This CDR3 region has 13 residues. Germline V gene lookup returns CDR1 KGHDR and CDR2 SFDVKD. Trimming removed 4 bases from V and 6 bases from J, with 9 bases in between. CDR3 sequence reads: CATSEQGGQPQHF. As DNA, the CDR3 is TGTGCCACCAGTGAACAGGGTGGTCAGCCCCAGCATTTT.

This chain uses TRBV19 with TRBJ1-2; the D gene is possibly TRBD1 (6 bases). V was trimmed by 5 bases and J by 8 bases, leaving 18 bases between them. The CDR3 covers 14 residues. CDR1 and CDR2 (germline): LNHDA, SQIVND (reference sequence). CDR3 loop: CASSPSSGDVGYTF. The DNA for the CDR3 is TGTGCCAGTAGTCCGAGCTCAGGGGATGTGGGCTACACCTTC.

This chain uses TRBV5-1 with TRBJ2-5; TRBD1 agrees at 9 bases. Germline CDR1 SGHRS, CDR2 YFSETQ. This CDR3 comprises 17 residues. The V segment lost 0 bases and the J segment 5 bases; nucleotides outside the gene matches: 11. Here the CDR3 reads CASSLVGQGSGWETQYF. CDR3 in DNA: TGCGCCAGCAGCTTGGTGGGACAGGGTTCAGGCTGGGAGACCCAGTACTTC.

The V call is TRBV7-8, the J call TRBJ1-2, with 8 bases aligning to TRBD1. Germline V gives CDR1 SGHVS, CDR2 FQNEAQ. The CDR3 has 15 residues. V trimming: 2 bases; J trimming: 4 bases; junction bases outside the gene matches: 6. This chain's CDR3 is CASSLIGQGAYGYTF. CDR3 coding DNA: TGTGCCAGCAGCTTAATAGGACAGGGCGCCTATGGCTACACCTTC.

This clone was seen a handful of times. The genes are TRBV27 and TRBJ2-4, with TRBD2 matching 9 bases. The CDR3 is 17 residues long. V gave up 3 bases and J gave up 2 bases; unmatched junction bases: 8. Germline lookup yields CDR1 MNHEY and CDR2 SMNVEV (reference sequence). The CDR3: CASSFRAGGMTKNIQYF. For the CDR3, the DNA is TGTGCCAGCAGTTTTCGGGCGGGAGGGATGACCAAAAACATTCAGTACTTC.

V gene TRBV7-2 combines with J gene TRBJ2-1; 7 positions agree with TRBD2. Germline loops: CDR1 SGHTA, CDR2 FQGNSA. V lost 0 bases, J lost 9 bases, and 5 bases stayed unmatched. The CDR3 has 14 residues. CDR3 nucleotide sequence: TGTGCCAGCAGCTTAGCGGGAGGGCGCCCTGAGCAGTTCTTC. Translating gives CASSLAGGRPEQFF.

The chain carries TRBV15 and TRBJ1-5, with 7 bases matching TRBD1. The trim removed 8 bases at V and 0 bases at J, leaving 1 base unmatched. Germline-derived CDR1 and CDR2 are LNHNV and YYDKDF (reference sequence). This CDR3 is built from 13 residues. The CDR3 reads CATGDSSNQPQHF. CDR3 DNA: TGTGCCACCGGGGACAGTAGCAATCAGCCCCAGCATTTT.

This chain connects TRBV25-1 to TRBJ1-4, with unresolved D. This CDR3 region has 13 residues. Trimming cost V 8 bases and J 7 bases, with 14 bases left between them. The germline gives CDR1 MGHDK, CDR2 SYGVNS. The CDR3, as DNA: TGTGCCAGCCATATCGAATGGGCTGAAAAACTGTTTTTT. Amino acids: CASHIEWAEKLFF.

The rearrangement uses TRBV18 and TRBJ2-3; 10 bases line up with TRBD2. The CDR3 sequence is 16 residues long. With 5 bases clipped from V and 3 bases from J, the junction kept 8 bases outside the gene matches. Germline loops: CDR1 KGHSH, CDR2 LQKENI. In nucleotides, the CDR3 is TGTGCCAGCTCAGCCCAAGCGGGAGGGGTTACAGATACGCAGTATTTT. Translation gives CASSAQAGGVTDTQYF.